Detailed here is one TCR beta chain. No antigen is known for it. This specimen belongs to a study of shared clonotypes between healthy human individuals. Looking at the study overall: Donors consisted of two women and a few men between 18 and 49.

Study-level findings and limits: Rarefaction curves obtained for sorted subsets showed sequencing incomplete despite large depth.

Sequencing was at deep level. Generated by immunoSEQ multiplex PCR, the TCRdb table keeps only in-frame clones and is missing some. The table lists 2 million to 2.5 million clones, just under 95% of them singletons. This receptor was identified in a man between 18 and 29 years old in good health. Some clones in this sample may be carry-over from other donors' samples. Sequencing was done on a sample of naive CD4+ T cells from PBMCs. Sample subset: CD45RA+ positively selected.

The CDR3 DNA reads as TGTGCCAGCAGCCTTCAGGGAGGCGAGCAGTACTTC. Its protein product is CASSLQGGEQYF. This rearrangement joins TRBV7-9 to TRBJ2-5; D is perhaps TRBD2 (6 bases). The J call is doubtful: the DNA matches TRBJ2-7 better. The CDR3 has 12 amino acids. CDR1 and CDR2 (germline): SEHNR, FQNEAQ (reference sequence).